These 13 T cell receptor beta chains were sequenced from one sample in a study of PD-1 blockade in mismatch repair-deficient tumors. The method was immunoSEQ multiplex PCR; TCRdb's version includes in-frame clones alone and lacks a portion of them. The sample lists approximately 79,000 clones, more than 80% seen once, with 5% to 6.5% in the top ten. The input for sequencing was peripheral blood, taken 44 weeks after starting pembrolizumab. Every receptor here comes from an adult with mismatch repair-deficient cancer.

J is TRBJ1-1 and V is TRBV7-2; 12 positions match TRBD1. The CDR3 sequence is 19 residues long. The V and J ends lost 1 base and 1 base, in that order; junction bases with no gene match: 10. CDR1 is SGHTA, CDR2 FQGNSA, per germline. The CDR3 reads CASSLDGTGGVGANTEAFF. The DNA of the CDR3 is TGTGCCAGCAGCTTAGATGGGACAGGGGGCGTCGGGGCGAACACTGAAGCTTTCTTT.

This rearrangement joins TRBV7-3 to TRBJ2-3, with 11 bases matching TRBD2. Germline V gene lookup returns CDR1 SGHTA and CDR2 FQGTGA. CDR3 length equals 18 residues. V shed 5 bases and J 0 bases; nucleotides not matched to a gene: 10. CDR3 residues: CASSPSPGLADSTDTQYF. The CDR3 nucleotides read TGTGCCAGCAGCCCATCCCCGGGACTAGCGGATAGCACAGATACGCAGTATTTT.

The chain links TRBV7-9 to TRBJ2-2, with 7 bases aligning to TRBD2. Germline V gene sequence: CDR1 SEHNR, CDR2 FQNEAQ (reference sequence). The V and J ends lost 5 bases and 2 bases, in that order; junction bases with no gene match: 8. The CDR3 sequence is 16 residues long. The CDR3 spells CASSRGTTTNTGELFF. CDR3 sequence (DNA): TGTGCCAGCAGCCGCGGGACTACGACCAACACCGGGGAGCTGTTTTTT.

This sequence joins TRBV7-8 and TRBJ2-1; 8 bases are a match to TRBD2. J gave up 3 bases and V 2 bases, and 3 bases lay outside the gene matches. The CDR3 totals 15 residues. Germline lookup yields CDR1 SGHVS and CDR2 FQNEAQ. CDR3 amino acids: CASSLLAGIYNEQFF. The DNA for the CDR3 is TGTGCCAGCAGCTTACTAGCGGGTATCTACAATGAGCAGTTCTTC.

The chain is built from TRBV10-1 and TRBJ2-1; D call uncertain. CDR1 is WNHNN, CDR2 SYGVQD, per germline (reference sequence). With 6 bases removed from V and 4 bases from J, the gap between germline ends came to 7 bases. The CDR3 extends over 12 amino acids. The CDR3 DNA reads TGCGCCAGCAGACGGCTATACAATGAGCAGTTCTTC. The encoded protein is CASRRLYNEQFF.

This chain joins TRBV5-1 and TRBJ2-2, with TRBD2 as a possible D gene (6 bases). The germline CDR1 and CDR2 sequences are SGHRS and YFSETQ. V was shortened by 4 bases and J by 3 bases, with 13 bases between the two germline ends. CDR3 length equals 15 residues. The CDR3: CASSAGLLYTGELFF. The CDR3 nucleotides read TGCGCCAGCAGCGCGGGACTCCTTTACACCGGGGAGCTGTTTTTT.

A word on this clone: An end of the junction differs from the germline gene, which may be a read error. V usage is TRBV7-7 and J usage is TRBJ2-5; 8 bases fit TRBD2. CDR3 length: 15 amino acids. Germline CDR1 reads SSHAT; CDR2 reads FNYEAQ (reference sequence). Here the CDR3 reads CASSLAAGARETQYF. DNA for the CDR3: TGTGCTAGCAGCTTAGCAGCGGGAGCCAGAGAGACCCAGTACTTC.

The gene calls are TRBV5-1 and TRBJ2-3, with 13 bases lining up with TRBD2. Germline lookup yields CDR1 SGHRS and CDR2 YFSETQ. The CDR3 extends over 17 amino acids. Germline trimming cut 4 bases from V and 2 bases from J; bases unmatched to any gene: 7. The CDR3 reads CASSPTGLAGATDTQYF. The CDR3 nucleotides read TGCGCCAGCAGCCCAACAGGACTAGCGGGAGCCACAGATACGCAGTATTTT.

The V call is TRBV5-6, the J call TRBJ2-2, with D maybe TRBD2 (5 bases). Trimming cost V 4 bases and J 3 bases, with 16 bases left between them. Germline values: CDR1 SGHDT, CDR2 YYEEEE. The CDR3 loop spans 16 amino acids. The CDR3 sequence: CASSPTRSVHTGELFF. In DNA, the CDR3 is TGTGCCAGCAGCCCTACGCGTAGCGTCCACACCGGGGAGCTGTTTTTT. The full variable domain, completed using reference TRBV5-6 and TRBJ2-2, is DAGVTQSPTHLIKTRGQQVTLRCSPKSGHDTVSWYQQALGQGPQFIFQYYEEEERQRGNFPDRFSGHQFPNYSSELNVNALLLGDSALYLCASSPTRSVHTGELFFGEGSRLTVL.

The CDR3 protein is CASSLRDPRETEQFF. The CDR3 DNA sequence: TGCGCCAGCAGCTTACGGGACCCCCGAGAAACGGAGCAGTTCTTC. The rearrangement links TRBV5-1 to TRBJ2-1; D is perhaps TRBD1 or TRBD2 (5 bases each). Germline loops: CDR1 SGHRS, CDR2 YFSETQ. This CDR3 spans 15 amino acids. Trimming removed 2 bases from V and 10 bases from J, with 19 bases in between.

The chain recombines TRBV6-4 with TRBJ1-1, with a tentative D call TRBD1 (5 bases). V was trimmed by 1 base and J by 5 bases, leaving 11 bases between them. CDR3 length equals 14 residues. Germline V gene lookup returns CDR1 MRHNA and CDR2 SNTAGT. The DNA of the CDR3 is TGTGCCAGCAGTGACTGGCTGGGGGGGACTGAAGCTTTCTTT. Protein: CASSDWLGGTEAFF.

This clone has a count of ten or more. V usage is TRBV6-5 and J usage is TRBJ1-2, with 7 bases identical to TRBD1. The germline V gene encodes CDR1 MNHEY and CDR2 SVGAGI. The CDR3 loop spans 15 amino acids. After removal of 4 bases from V and 2 bases from J, the junction contained 7 bases not matched to a gene. DNA of the CDR3: TGTGCCAGCAGTTTTACAGGGGCGACGAACTATGGCTACACCTTC. Its protein product is CASSFTGATNYGYTF.

V and J are TRBV2 and TRBJ2-6, with D unresolved. The CDR3 totals 17 residues. Germline CDR1 reads SNHLY; CDR2 reads FYNNEI. V lost 3 bases and J 0 bases, leaving 12 bases between the germline ends. The CDR3 reads CASSEGFSVSGANVLTF. The DNA for the CDR3 is TGTGCCAGCAGTGAGGGTTTCAGTGTCTCTGGGGCCAACGTCCTGACTTTC.